This TCR beta chain was identified in a study of blood T cell repertoires in COVID-19. The ends lost 6 bases at V and 7 bases at J; junction bases unmatched: 8. The CDR3 totals 15 residues. The germline gives CDR1 MDHEN, CDR2 SYDVKM. TCRdb keeps only in-frame clones here, not all; method: immunoSEQ multiplex PCR. The sample has 110,000 to 150,000 clones, 81% seen once; the top ten hold over 8%. This chain connects TRBV28 to TRBJ2-1; 11 bases align to TRBD1. The source material was peripheral blood. The sequence came from a human donor in a cohort sampled during active COVID-19. CDR3 protein: CASSSIRDRGNEQFF. The CDR3 DNA follows: TGTGCCAGCAGCAGCATTCGGGACAGGGGGAATGAGCAGTTCTTC.